The T cell receptor beta chain described here comes from a study of untreated major depressive disorder. Whole-study results and caveats: TRBV05-01 (Vbeta 5.1) usage was higher in CD4+ T cells of depressed patients than controls.

The CDR3 consists of 16 residues. Looked up from germline, CDR1 is KGHSH and CDR2 is LQKENI. Clones were read by immunoSEQ multiplex PCR, and TCRdb kept only the in-frame ones, dropping some. The top ten hold 1.7% of the sample, which has under 15,000 clones, 75% to 95% seen once. Details on this clone: No antigen is known for it. At one boundary the junction diverges from the germline segment, which might be a read error.

CD4+ T cell purity was typically around 95%. The sequenced sample was CD4+ T cells from PBMCs. J is TRBJ1-1 and V is TRBV18; D remains ambiguous. The source of this sequence is a woman aged 25-40 years with major depressive disorder. The CDR3 here is CASSRILRRKNAEAFF. The CDR3 DNA follows: TGTGCCAGCTCACGTATTCTCCGACGGAAGAACGCTGAAGCTTTCTTT.